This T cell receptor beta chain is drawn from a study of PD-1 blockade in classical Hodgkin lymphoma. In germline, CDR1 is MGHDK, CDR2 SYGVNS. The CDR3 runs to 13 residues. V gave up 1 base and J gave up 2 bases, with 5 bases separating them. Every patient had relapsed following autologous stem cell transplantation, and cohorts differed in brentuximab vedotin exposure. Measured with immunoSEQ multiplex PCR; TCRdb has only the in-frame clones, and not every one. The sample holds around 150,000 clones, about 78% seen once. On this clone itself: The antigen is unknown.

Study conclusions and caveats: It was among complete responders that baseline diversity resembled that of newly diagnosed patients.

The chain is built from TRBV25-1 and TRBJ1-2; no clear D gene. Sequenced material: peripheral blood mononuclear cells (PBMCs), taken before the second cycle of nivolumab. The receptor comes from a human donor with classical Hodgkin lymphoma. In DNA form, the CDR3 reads TGTGCCAGCAGTGAATTGCTAAACTATGGCTACACCTTC. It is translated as CASSELLNYGYTF.